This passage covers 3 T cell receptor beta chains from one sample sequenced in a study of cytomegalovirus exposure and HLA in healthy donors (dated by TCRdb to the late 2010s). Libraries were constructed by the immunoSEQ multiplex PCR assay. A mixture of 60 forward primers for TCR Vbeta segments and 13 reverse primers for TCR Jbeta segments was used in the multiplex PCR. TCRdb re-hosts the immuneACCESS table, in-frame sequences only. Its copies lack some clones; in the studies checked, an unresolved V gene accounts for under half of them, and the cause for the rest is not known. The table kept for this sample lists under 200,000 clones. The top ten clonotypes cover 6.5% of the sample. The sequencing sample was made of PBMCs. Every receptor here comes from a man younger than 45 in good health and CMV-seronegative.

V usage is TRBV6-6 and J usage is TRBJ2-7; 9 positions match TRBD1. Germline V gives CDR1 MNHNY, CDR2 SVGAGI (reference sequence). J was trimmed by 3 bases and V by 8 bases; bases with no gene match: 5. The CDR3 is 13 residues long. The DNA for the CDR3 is TGTGCCAGCTCTACAGGGGGCTTCTACGAGCAGTACTTC. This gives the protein CASSTGGFYEQYF.

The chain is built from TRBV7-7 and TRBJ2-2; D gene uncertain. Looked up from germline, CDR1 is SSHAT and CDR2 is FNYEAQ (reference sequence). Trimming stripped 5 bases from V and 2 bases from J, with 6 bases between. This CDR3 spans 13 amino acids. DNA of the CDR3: TGTGCCAGCAGCCTAACTAACACCGGGGAGCTGTTTTTT. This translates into CASSLTNTGELFF.

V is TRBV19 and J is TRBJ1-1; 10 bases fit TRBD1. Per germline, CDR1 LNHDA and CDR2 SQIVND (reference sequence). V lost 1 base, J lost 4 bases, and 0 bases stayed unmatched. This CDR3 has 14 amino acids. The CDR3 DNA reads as TGTGCCAGTAGTATAGGGGACAGGGGCACTGAAGCTTTCTTT. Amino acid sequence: CASSIGDRGTEAFF. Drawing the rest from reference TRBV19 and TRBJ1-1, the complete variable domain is DGGITQSPKYLFRKEGQNVTLSCEQNLNHDAMYWYRQDPGQGLRLIYYSQIVNDFQKGDIAEGYSVSREKKESFPLTVTSAQKNPTAFYLCASSIGDRGTEAFFGQGTRLTVV.